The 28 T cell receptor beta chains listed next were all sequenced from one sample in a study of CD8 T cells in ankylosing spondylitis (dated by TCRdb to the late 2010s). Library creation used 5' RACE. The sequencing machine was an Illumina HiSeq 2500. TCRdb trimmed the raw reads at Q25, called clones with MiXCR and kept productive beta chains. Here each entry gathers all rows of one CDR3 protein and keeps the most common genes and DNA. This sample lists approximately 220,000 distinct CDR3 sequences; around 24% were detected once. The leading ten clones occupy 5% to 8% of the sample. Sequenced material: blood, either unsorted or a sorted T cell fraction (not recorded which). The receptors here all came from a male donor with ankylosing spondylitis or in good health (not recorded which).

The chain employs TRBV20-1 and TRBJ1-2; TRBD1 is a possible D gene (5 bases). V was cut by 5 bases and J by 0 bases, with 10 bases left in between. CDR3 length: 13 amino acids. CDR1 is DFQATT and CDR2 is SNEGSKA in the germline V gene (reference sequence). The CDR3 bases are TGCAGTGCTGCGCGGGGGGCTAACTATGGCTACACCTTC. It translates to CSAARGANYGYTF.

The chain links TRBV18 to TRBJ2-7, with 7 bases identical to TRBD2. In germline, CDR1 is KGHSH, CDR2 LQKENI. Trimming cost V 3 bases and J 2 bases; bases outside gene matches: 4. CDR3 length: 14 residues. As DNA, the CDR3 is TGTGCCAGCTCACCTGGCGGGGGACCCTACGAGCAGTACTTC. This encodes CASSPGGGPYEQYF.

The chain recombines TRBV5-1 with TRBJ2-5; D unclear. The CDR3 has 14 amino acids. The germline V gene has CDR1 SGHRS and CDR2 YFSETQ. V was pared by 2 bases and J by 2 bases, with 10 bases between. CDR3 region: CASSLTPGQETQYF. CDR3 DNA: TGCGCCAGCAGCTTAACCCCTGGTCAAGAGACCCAGTACTTC. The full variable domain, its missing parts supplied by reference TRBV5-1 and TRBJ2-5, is KAGVTQTPRYLIKTRGQQVTLSCSPISGHRSVSWYQQTPGQGLQFLFEYFSETQRNKGNFPGRFSGRQFSNSRSEMNVSTLELGDSALYLCASSLTPGQETQYFGPGTRLLVL.

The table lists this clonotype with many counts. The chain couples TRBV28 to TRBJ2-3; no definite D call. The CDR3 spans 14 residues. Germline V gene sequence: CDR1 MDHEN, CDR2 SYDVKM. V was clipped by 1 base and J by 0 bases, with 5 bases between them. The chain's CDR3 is CASSLFGSTDTQYF. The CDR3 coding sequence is TGTGCCAGCAGTTTATTTGGCAGCACAGATACGCAGTATTTT.

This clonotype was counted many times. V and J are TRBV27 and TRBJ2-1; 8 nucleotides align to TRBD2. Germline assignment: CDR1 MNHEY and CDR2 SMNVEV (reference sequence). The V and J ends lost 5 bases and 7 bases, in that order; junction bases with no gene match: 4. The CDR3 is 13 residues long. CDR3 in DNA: TGTGCCAGCAGTGCCGGGACTAGAAATGAGCAGTTCTTC. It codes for CASSAGTRNEQFF.

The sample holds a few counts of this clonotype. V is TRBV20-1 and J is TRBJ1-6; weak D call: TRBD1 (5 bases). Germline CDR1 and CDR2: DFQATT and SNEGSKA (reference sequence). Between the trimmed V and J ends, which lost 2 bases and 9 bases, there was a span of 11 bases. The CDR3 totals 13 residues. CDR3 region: CSARTGTPSPLHF. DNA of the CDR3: TGCAGTGCTAGAACTGGGACCCCTTCACCCCTCCACTTT.

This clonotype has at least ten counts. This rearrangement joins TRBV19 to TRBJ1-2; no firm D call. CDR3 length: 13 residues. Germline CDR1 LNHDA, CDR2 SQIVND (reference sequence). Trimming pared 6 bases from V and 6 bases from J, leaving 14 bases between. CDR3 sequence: CASRARGGNGYTF. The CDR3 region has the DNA TGTGCCAGTAGGGCCCGGGGAGGGAATGGCTACACCTTC.

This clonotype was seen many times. Here the CDR3 DNA reads TGCAGCGCCCGGGACAGCGCTCAGCAGTTCTTC. It encodes CSARDSAQQFF. The gene calls are TRBV29-1 and TRBJ2-1, with 7 nucleotides matching TRBD1. Germline CDR1 SQVTM, CDR2 ANQGSEA. V trimming: 7 bases; J trimming: 11 bases; junction bases outside the gene matches: 8. The CDR3 runs 11 residues.

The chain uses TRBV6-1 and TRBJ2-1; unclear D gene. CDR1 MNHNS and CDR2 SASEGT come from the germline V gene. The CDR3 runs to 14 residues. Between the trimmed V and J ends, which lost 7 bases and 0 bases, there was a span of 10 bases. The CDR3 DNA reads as TGTGCCAGCATAGAGAGAAGCTCCTACAATGAGCAGTTCTTC. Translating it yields CASIERSSYNEQFF.

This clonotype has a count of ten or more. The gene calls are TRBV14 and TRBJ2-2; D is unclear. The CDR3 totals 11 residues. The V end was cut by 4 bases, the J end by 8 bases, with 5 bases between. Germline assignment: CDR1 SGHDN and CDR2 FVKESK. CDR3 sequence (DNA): TGTGCCAGCAGCCGTGCTGGGGAGCTGTTTTTT. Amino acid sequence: CASSRAGELFF.

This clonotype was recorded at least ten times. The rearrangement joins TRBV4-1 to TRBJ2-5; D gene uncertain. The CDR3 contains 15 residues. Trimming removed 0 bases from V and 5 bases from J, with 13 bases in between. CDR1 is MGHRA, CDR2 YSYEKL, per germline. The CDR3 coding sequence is TGCGCCAGCAGCCAAGATCAAGGCCTGACGGAGACCCAGTACTTC. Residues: CASSQDQGLTETQYF.

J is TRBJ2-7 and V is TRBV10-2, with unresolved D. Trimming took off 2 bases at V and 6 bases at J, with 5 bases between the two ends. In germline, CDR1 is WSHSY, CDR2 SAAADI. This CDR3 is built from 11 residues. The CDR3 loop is CASSERREQYF. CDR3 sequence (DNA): TGCGCCAGCAGTGAGAGGCGCGAGCAGTACTTC.

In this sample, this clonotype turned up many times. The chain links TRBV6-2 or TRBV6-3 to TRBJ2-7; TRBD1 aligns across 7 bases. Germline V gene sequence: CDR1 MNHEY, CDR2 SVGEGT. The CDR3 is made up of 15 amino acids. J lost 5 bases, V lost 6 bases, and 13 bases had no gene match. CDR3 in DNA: TGTGCCAGCAGGGAAGACAGGGCCGGATTTAACGAGCAGTACTTC. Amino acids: CASREDRAGFNEQYF.

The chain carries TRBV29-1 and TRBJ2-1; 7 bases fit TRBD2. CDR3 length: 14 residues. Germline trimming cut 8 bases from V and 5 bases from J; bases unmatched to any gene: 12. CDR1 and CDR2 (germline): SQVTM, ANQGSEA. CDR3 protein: CSTSAGVSNNEQFF. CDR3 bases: TGCAGCACCAGTGCGGGAGTTAGTAACAATGAGCAGTTCTTC.

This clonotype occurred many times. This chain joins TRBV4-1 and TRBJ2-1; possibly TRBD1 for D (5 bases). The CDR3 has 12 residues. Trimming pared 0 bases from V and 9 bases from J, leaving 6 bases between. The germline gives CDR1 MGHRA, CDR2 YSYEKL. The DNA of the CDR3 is TGCGCCAGCAGCCAAGAAAGGGGTGAGCAGTTCTTC. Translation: CASSQERGEQFF.

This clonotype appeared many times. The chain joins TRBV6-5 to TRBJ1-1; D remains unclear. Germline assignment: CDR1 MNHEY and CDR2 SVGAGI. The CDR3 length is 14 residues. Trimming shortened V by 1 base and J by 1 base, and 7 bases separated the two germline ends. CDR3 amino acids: CASSYLSENTEAFF. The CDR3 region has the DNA TGTGCCAGCAGTTACTTATCTGAGAACACTGAAGCTTTCTTT.

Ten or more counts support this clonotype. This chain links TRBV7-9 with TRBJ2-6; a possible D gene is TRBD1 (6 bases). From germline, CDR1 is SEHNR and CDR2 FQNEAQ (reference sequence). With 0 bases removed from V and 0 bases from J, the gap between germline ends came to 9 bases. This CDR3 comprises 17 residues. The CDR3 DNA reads TGTGCCAGCAGCTTAGCGACAGGTAGCTCTGGGGCCAACGTCCTGACTTTC. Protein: CASSLATGSSGANVLTF.

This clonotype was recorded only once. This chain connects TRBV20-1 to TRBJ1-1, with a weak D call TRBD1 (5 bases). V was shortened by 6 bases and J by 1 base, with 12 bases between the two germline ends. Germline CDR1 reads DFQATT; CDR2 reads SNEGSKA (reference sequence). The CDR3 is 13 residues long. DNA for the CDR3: TGCAGTGCCTTAGGGGCAGGGAACACTGAAGCTTTCTTT. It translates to CSALGAGNTEAFF.

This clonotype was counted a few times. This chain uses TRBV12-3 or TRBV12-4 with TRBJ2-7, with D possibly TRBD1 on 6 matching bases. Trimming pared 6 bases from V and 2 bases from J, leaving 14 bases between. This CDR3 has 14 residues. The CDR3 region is CASSHRDTAYEQYF. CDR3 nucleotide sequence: TGTGCCAGCAGCCACCGGGACACCGCCTACGAGCAGTACTTC.

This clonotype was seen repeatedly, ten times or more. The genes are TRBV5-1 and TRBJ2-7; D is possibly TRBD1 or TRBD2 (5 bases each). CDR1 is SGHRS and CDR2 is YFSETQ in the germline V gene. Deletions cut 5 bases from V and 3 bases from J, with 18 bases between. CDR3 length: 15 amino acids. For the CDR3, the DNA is TGCGCCAGCAGTGCCTCGGGACCCGGATTCTACGAGCAGTACTTC. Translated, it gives CASSASGPGFYEQYF.

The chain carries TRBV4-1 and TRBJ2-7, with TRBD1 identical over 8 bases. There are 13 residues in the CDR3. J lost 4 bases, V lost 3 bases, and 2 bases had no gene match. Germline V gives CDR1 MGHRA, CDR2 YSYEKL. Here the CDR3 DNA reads TGCGCCAGCAGCCACCGGACAGGGTACGAGCAGTACTTC. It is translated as CASSHRTGYEQYF.

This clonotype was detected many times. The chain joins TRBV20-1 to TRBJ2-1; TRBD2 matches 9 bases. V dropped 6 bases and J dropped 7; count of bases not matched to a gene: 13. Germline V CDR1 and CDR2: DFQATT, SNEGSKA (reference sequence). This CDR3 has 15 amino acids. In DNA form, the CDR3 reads TGCAGTGCCCACTACCGAGCGGGAGGTGGTAATGAGCAGTTCTTC. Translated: CSAHYRAGGGNEQFF.

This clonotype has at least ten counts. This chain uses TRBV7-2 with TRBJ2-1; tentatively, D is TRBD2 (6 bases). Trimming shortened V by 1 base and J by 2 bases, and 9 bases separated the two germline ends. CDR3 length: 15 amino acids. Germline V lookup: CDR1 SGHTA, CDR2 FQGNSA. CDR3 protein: CASSLDTGAYNEQFF. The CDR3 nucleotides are TGTGCCAGCAGCTTAGATACGGGAGCCTACAATGAGCAGTTCTTC.

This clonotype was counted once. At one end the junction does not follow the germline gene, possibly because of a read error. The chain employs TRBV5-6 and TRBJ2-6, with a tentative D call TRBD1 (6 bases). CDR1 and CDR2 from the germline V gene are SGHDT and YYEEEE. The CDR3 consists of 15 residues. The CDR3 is CASSPDSSEANVLTF. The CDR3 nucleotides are TGTGCCAGCAGCCCGGACAGCTCTGAGGCCAACGTCCTGACTTTC.

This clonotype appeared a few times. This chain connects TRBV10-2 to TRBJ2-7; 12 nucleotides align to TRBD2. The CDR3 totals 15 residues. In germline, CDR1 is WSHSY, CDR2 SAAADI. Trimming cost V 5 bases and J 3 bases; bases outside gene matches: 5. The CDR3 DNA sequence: TGCGCCAGCAGTCCAGGACTAGCGGGACTCTACGAGCAGTACTTC. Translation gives CASSPGLAGLYEQYF.

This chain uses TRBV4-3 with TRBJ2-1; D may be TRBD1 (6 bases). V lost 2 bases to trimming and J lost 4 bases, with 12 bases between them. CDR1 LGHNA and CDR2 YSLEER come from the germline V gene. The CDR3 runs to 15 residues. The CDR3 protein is CASSQRQQGYNEQFF. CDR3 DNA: TGCGCCAGCAGCCAACGTCAACAGGGATACAATGAGCAGTTCTTC.

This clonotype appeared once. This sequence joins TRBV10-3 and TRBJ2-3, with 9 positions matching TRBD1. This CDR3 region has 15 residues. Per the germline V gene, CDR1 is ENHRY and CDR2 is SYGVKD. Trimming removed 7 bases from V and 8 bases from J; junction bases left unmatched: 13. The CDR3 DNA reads TGTGCCATCAAGGACAGGGGAGATCCCGGGGGTACGCAGTATTTT. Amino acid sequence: CAIKDRGDPGGTQYF.

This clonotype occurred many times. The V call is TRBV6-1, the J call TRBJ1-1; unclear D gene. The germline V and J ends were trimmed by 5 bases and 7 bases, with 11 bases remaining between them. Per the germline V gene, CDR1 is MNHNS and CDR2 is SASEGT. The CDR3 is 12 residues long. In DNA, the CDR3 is TGTGCCAGCAGTCAAACCCCGGTTGAAGCTTTCTTT. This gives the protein CASSQTPVEAFF.